The 25 T cell receptor beta chains below come from one sample, sequenced in a study of CD8+CD57+ T cells in acquired aplastic anemia. Using genomic DNA as the template, TCR beta VDJ and CDR3 profiling was carried out. TCRdb processed the reads anew with MiXCR; each CDR3 protein has one entry. The sample has 450,000 to 550,000 distinct CDR3 sequences, about a third seen once. Patients who underwent sequencing had shown CD8+CD57+ cell expansion by flow cytometry. Sequencing was done on a sample of sorted CD4+, CD8+, or CD8+CD57+ T cells (not recorded which) from PBMCs. Receptors originate from a human donor with aplastic anemia.

This clonotype appeared a few times. A single base separates this from a much larger clone, so it may be a read error. V usage is TRBV9 and J usage is TRBJ2-3; D not certain. Germline assignment: CDR1 SGDLS and CDR2 YYNGEE. Trimming left V 4 bases short and J 8 bases short, with 8 bases between. This CDR3 region has 11 residues. The CDR3 nucleotides read TGTGCCAGCAGCACATCAGGTACGCAGTATTTT. Residues: CASSTSGTQYF.

This chain links TRBV2 with TRBJ2-5; a weak D match, TRBD1 (5 bases). V was cut by 4 bases and J by 2 bases, with 11 bases left in between. The CDR3 has 14 amino acids. Germline assignment: CDR1 SNHLY and CDR2 FYNNEI. CDR3 sequence: CASSAGHGQETQYF. CDR3 sequence (DNA): TGTGCCAGCAGTGCCGGACACGGACAAGAGACCCAGTACTTC.

The chain couples TRBV7-9 to TRBJ1-2; no clear D gene. Trimming took 5 bases from V and 6 from J, leaving 10 bases between them. This CDR3 spans 12 amino acids. Germline V gives CDR1 SEHNR, CDR2 FQNEAQ (reference sequence). CDR3 in amino acids: CASSPTRDGYTF. The CDR3 DNA reads as TGTGCCAGCAGCCCAACTAGGGATGGCTACACCTTC.

J is TRBJ1-6 and V is TRBV2; D is possibly TRBD1 (5 bases). From germline, CDR1 is SNHLY and CDR2 FYNNEI. V shed 0 bases and J shed 10 bases, with 13 bases lying between them. The CDR3 spans 15 residues. Here the CDR3 reads CASSEALREGSPLHF. The CDR3 DNA follows: TGTGCCAGCAGTGAAGCACTCAGGGAAGGCTCACCCCTCCACTTT.

This clonotype has a handful of counts. The chain employs TRBV7-2 and TRBJ2-1; 8 bases align to TRBD2. The germline V gene has CDR1 SGHTA and CDR2 FQGNSA. V lost 5 bases to trimming and J lost 7 bases; unmatched junction nucleotides: 4. This CDR3 region has 13 residues. CDR3 protein: CASSAGTRNEQFF. The CDR3 region has the DNA TGTGCCAGCAGCGCCGGGACTAGGAATGAGCAGTTCTTC.

This clonotype was counted a few times. V usage is TRBV5-1 and J usage is TRBJ1-5, with 7 bases aligning to TRBD1. This CDR3 contains 14 residues. Germline V gene data show CDR1 as SGHRS and CDR2 as YFSETQ. V gave up 10 bases and J gave up 2 bases; unmatched junction bases: 9. The CDR3 spells CAFPEGGRNQPQHF. In DNA, the CDR3 is TGCGCCTTCCCTGAAGGGGGCCGCAATCAGCCCCAGCATTTT.

In nucleotides, the CDR3 is TGTGCCATCAGCGGGGCGGGTGGTAATCAGCCCCAGCATTTT. The encoded protein is CAISGAGGNQPQHF. The genes are TRBV10-3 and TRBJ1-5, with a tentative D call TRBD1 (5 bases). V lost 6 bases and J lost 4, with 13 bases in between. This CDR3 is 14 amino acids long. The germline CDR1 and CDR2 sequences are ENHRY and SYGVKD.

The chain carries TRBV10-3 and TRBJ2-7; 10 positions agree with TRBD2. Unmatched junction bases numbered 8, after V lost 8 bases and J lost 4 bases. CDR3 length equals 14 residues. Germline V gene data show CDR1 as ENHRY and CDR2 as SYGVKD. CDR3 in amino acids: CAIQRAGGRYEQYF. The CDR3 DNA sequence: TGTGCCATCCAAAGAGCGGGGGGGAGATACGAGCAGTACTTC.

As to this clonotype: No conserved phenylalanine or tryptophan is present at the end of the CDR3, so a read error is the likely explanation. No DNA is shown, since the ends of the CDR3 on it are uncertain; the CDR3 is the one TCRdb lists. The chain combines TRBV19 with TRBJ1-6; the table's D call TRBD1 went unverified against the DNA. CDR1 is LNHDA, CDR2 SQIVND, per germline (reference sequence). Ends included, the CDR3 has 9 residues. CDR3 residues: CASSYMGRS.

This clonotype was seen a single time. It is unclear where the CDR3 begins or ends on the DNA, so no DNA is shown, and the CDR3 is as TCRdb lists it. The genes are TRBV7-5 and TRBJ2-3; whether TRBD2, the table's D call, matches the DNA was not checked. TRBV7-5 is noted as a pseudogene. The CDR3 is 20 residues long, counting both termini. CDR3 region: CISVPGQGRGAGGPADTQYF.

The V gene is TRBV24-1, the J gene TRBJ1-2, with a tentative D call TRBD1 (6 bases). Deletions cut 2 bases from V and 11 bases from J, with 17 bases between. The CDR3 loop spans 14 amino acids. Germline CDR1 reads KGHDR; CDR2 reads SFDVKD. CDR3 in DNA: TGTGCCACCAGTGATTCACAGGGAACGAGGGGATACACCTTC. The encoded protein is CATSDSQGTRGYTF.

The sample holds many counts of this clonotype. The chain links TRBV29-1 to TRBJ2-7; a weak D match, TRBD1 (5 bases). Germline V gene sequence: CDR1 SQVTM, CDR2 ANQGSEA. Deletions cut 7 bases from V and 3 bases from J, with 16 bases between. The CDR3 has 13 amino acids. DNA for the CDR3: TGCAGCGCCACGCAGGGCTCCGGCTACGAGCAGTACTTC. It translates to CSATQGSGYEQYF.

This clonotype came up many times. This rearrangement joins TRBV29-1 to TRBJ2-6, with no clear D. Between the trimmed V and J ends, which lost 4 bases and 0 bases, there was a span of 7 bases. The germline CDR1 and CDR2 sequences are SQVTM and ANQGSEA. The CDR3 extends over 14 amino acids. In DNA, the CDR3 is TGCAGCGTTGCAGCGAGCTCTGGGGCCAACGTCCTGACTTTC. It specifies CSVAASSGANVLTF.

The rearrangement joins TRBV7-7 to TRBJ2-5, with unresolved D. Germline V gives CDR1 SSHAT, CDR2 FNYEAQ (reference sequence). CDR3 length: 13 amino acids. Deletions cut 1 base from V and 3 bases from J, with 6 bases between. The CDR3 sequence: CASSLEPKETQYF. CDR3 bases: TGTGCCAGCAGCTTAGAGCCAAAAGAGACCCAGTACTTC.

Many counts were recorded for this clonotype. J is TRBJ1-3 and V is TRBV7-9; D ambiguous. V shed 5 bases and J shed 2 bases, with 10 bases lying between them. CDR1 is SEHNR, CDR2 FQNEAQ, per germline (reference sequence). The CDR3 runs to 14 residues. The CDR3 bases are TGTGCCAGCAGCCGACAAGCTCCTGGAAACACCATATATTTT. Translation: CASSRQAPGNTIYF.

The rearrangement links TRBV6-1 to TRBJ2-7; D might be TRBD2 (6 bases). The CDR3 sequence is 14 residues long. Germline CDR1 and CDR2: MNHNS and SASEGT. V lost 7 bases, J lost 0 bases, and 13 bases lay in between. DNA of the CDR3: TGTGCCAGCATTGGGGACGGGAGCTCCTACGAGCAGTACTTC. Encoded protein: CASIGDGSSYEQYF.

This clonotype was recorded a few times. V gene TRBV7-9 combines with J gene TRBJ1-4; D is perhaps TRBD1 (6 bases). Germline-derived CDR1 and CDR2 are SEHNR and FQNEAQ (reference sequence). V was cut by 5 bases and J by 7 bases, with 14 bases left in between. This CDR3 spans 14 amino acids. CDR3 region: CASSTTGDIEKLFF. In DNA, the CDR3 is TGTGCCAGCAGCACGACAGGCGACATTGAAAAACTGTTTTTT.

This sequence joins TRBV5-4 and TRBJ2-1, with 13 positions matching TRBD2. Trimming took 3 bases from V and 6 from J; bases not matched to a gene: 6. CDR1 is SGHNT, CDR2 YYREEE, per germline (reference sequence). This CDR3 comprises 16 residues. This chain's CDR3 is CASSSWGTSGANEQFF. The CDR3 DNA reads as TGTGCCAGCAGCTCATGGGGGACTAGCGGGGCCAATGAGCAGTTCTTC.

With respect to this clonotype: It is likely a read error, because the conserved phenylalanine at the end of the CDR3 is missing. No DNA is shown, since the ends of the CDR3 on it are uncertain; the CDR3 is the one TCRdb lists. The CDR3 region is CASMGHGQ. The J gene is TRBJ2-7, the V gene TRBV10-2; the D call in the table, TRBD1, was not verified against the DNA. The CDR3 totals 8 residues, both ends included. From germline, CDR1 is WSHSY and CDR2 SAAADI.

This clonotype came up many times. The chain combines TRBV6-1 with TRBJ1-2; no clear D gene. The germline V gene has CDR1 MNHNS and CDR2 SASEGT. V lost 7 bases and J 2 bases, leaving 14 bases between the germline ends. The CDR3 runs 14 residues. This CDR3 reads CASTSSNLNYGYTF. In DNA, the CDR3 is TGTGCCAGCACCTCAAGCAACTTAAACTATGGCTACACCTTC.

Remarks on this clonotype: Germline and junction disagree at one end, which may indicate a read error. This rearrangement joins TRBV5-1 to TRBJ2-7; D remains unclear. The CDR3 consists of 14 residues. The germline V gene has CDR1 SGHRS and CDR2 YFSETQ. The CDR3 here is CTSSLRTPNYEQYF. Here the CDR3 DNA reads TGCACCAGCAGCCTGAGAACACCAAACTACGAGCAGTACTTC.

This clonotype was counted at least ten times. V gene TRBV15 combines with J gene TRBJ2-1; unclear D gene. This CDR3 region has 13 residues. The ends were cut back, 1 base at V and 3 bases at J, with 4 bases in the middle. CDR1 LNHNV and CDR2 YYDKDF come from the germline V gene (reference sequence). CDR3 coding DNA: TGTGCCACCAGCAGAGCTGGCTACAATGAGCAGTTCTTC. This sequence encodes CATSRAGYNEQFF. The full variable domain, completed using reference TRBV15 and TRBJ2-1, is DAMVIQNPRYQVTQFGKPVTLSCSQTLNHNVMYWYQQKSSQAPKLLFHYYDKDFNNEADTPDNFQSRRPNTSFCFLDIRSPGLGDTAMYLCATSRAGYNEQFFGPGTRLTVL.

The chain carries TRBV20-1 and TRBJ2-1; tentatively, D is TRBD1 (5 bases). Trimming left V 3 bases short and J 9 bases short, with 15 bases between. The CDR3 spans 13 residues. Germline V lookup: CDR1 DFQATT, CDR2 SNEGSKA (reference sequence). DNA for the CDR3: TGCAGTGCTAGTCTACAGGTGGGTGGTGAGCAGTTCTTC. This translates into CSASLQVGGEQFF.

The sample holds a few counts of this clonotype. This chain uses TRBV20-1 with TRBJ2-1; TRBD2 might be the D (6 bases). V shed 3 bases and J shed 6 bases, with 12 bases lying between them. The germline CDR1 and CDR2 sequences are DFQATT and SNEGSKA (reference sequence). There are 13 residues in the CDR3. The CDR3 coding sequence is TGCAGTGCTAGCGGGAGCGAACCCAATGAGCAGTTCTTC. Translated, it gives CSASGSEPNEQFF.

The sample holds one count of this clonotype. V and J are TRBV24-1 and TRBJ2-1; 16 nucleotides match TRBD2. Germline V gene sequence: CDR1 KGHDR, CDR2 SFDVKD. The length of the CDR3 is 16 residues. Trimming took 11 bases from V and 6 from J; bases not matched to a gene: 9. The CDR3 spells CASLGTSGGASNEQFF. The CDR3 DNA sequence: TGTGCCAGCCTCGGGACTAGCGGGGGGGCCTCCAATGAGCAGTTCTTC.